This paragraph covers one T cell receptor beta chain sequence. Its target is unknown. The data stem from a study of OX40 agonist ivuxolimab in advanced cancers. Whole-study findings and limits: Low levels of normalized T-cell clonal expansion also appeared in some nonresponders. CD4+ and CD8+ T cells in blood underwent clonal expansion by week 6 at 0.1 to 3.0 mg/kg. Fewer expanded clones were found on average in CD4+ than in CD8+ T cells.

Clones were sequenced by immunoSEQ multiplex PCR, and TCRdb holds only the in-frame ones, with some missing. The sample holds approximately 17,000 clones; about two thirds are singletons and the top ten take about 17%. The TCR was taken from an adult with an advanced solid tumor such as melanoma, head and neck, liver or kidney cancer. The sequences come from CD4+ or CD8+ T cells sorted from blood, collected in a trial of the OX40 agonist ivuxolimab.

The CDR3 sequence: CASSLVQNTGELFF. DNA of the CDR3: TGCGCCAGCAGCTTGGTACAGAACACCGGGGAGCTGTTTTTT. The chain recombines TRBV5-1 with TRBJ2-2; D remains unclear. Trimming stripped 0 bases from V and 1 base from J, with 4 bases between. The CDR3 loop spans 14 amino acids. Germline CDR1 and CDR2: SGHRS and YFSETQ. The whole variable domain, remainder taken from reference TRBV5-1 and TRBJ2-2, is KAGVTQTPRYLIKTRGQQVTLSCSPISGHRSVSWYQQTPGQGLQFLFEYFSETQRNKGNFPGRFSGRQFSNSRSEMNVSTLELGDSALYLCASSLVQNTGELFFGEGSRLTVL.